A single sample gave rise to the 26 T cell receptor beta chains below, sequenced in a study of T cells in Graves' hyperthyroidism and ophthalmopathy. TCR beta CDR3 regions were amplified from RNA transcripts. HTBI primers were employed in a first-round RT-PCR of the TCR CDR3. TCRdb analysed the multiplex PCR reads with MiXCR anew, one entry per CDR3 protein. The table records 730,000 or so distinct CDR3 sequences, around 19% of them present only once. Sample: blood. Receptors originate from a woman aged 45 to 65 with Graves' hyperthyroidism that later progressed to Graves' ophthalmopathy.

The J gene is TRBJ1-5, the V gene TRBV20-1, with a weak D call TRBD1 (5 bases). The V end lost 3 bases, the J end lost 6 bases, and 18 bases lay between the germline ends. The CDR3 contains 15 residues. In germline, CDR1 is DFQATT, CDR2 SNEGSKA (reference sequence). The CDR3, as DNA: TGCAGTGCTAGGACTGACGCAGGGAGAGGTCAGCCCCAGCATTTT. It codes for CSARTDAGRGQPQHF.

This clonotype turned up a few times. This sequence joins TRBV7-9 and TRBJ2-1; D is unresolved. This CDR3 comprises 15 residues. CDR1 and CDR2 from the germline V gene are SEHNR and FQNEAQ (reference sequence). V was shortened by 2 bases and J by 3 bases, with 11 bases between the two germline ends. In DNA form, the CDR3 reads TGTGCCAGCAGCTTAACGGTCCTCCGCTACAATGAGCAGTTCTTC. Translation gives CASSLTVLRYNEQFF.

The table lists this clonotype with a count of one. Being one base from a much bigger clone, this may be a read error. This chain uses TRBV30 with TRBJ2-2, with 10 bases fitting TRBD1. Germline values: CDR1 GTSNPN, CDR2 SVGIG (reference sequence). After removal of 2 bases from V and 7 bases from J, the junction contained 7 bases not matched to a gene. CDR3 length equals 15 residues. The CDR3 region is CAWSRGQGISGELFF. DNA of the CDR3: TGTGCCTGGAGTCGGGGACAGGGGATCAGCGGGGAGCTGTTTTTT.

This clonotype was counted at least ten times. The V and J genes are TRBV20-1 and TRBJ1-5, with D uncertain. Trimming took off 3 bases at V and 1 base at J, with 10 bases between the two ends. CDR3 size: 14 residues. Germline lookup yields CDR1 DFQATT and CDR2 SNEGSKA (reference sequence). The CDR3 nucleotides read TGCAGTGCTAGTAGAATGGCGAGCAATCAGCCCCAGCATTTT. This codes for CSASRMASNQPQHF.

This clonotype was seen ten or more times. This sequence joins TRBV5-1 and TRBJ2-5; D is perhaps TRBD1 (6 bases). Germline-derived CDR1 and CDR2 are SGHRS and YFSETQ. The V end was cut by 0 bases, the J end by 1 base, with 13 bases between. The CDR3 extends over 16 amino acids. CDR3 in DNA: TGCGCCAGCAGCTTGGATGGGACATATAGCCAAGAGACCCAGTACTTC. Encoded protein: CASSLDGTYSQETQYF.

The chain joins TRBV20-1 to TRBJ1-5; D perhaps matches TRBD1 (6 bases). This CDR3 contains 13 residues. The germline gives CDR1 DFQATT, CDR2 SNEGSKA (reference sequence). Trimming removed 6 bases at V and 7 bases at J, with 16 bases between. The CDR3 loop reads CSAPGGGAQPQHF. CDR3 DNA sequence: TGCAGTGCCCCTGGGGGGGGGGCCCAGCCCCAGCATTTT.

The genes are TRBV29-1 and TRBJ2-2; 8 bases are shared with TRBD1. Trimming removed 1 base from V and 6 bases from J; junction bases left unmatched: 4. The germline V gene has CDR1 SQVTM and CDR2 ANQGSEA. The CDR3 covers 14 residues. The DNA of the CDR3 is TGCAGCGTTGAAGCCCAGGGGGCCCCCGGGGAGCTGTTTTTT. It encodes CSVEAQGAPGELFF.

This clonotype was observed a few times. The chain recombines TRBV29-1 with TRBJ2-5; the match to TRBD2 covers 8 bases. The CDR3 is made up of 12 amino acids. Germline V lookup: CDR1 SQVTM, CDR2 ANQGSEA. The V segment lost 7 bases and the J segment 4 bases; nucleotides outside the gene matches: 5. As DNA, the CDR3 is TGCAGCGCCGAGGGACTAGGAGAGACCCAGTACTTC. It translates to CSAEGLGETQYF.

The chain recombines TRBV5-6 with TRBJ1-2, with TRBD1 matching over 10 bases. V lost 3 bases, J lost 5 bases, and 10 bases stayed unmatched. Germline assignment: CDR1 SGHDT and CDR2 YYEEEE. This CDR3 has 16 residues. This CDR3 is CASSSGTGASFYGYTF. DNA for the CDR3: TGTGCCAGCAGCTCCGGGACAGGGGCCTCCTTTTATGGCTACACCTTC.

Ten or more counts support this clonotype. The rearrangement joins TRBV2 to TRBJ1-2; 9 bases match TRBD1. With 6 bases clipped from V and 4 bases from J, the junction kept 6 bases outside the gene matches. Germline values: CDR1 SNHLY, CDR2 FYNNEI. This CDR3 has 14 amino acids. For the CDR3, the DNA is TGTGCCAGCAGACCCAGGACAGGGGTCTATGGCTACACCTTC. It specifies CASRPRTGVYGYTF.

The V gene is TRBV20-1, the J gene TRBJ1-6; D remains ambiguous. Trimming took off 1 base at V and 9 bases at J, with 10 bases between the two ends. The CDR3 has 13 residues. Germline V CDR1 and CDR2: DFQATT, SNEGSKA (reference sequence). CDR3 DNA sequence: TGCAGTGCTAGAGGGGGTAATGGTTCACCCCTCCACTTT. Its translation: CSARGGNGSPLHF.

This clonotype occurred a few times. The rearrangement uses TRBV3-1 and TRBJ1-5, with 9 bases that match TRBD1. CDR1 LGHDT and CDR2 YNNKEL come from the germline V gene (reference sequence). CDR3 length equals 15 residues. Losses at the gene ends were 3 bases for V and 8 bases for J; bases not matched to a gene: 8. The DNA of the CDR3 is TGTGCCAGCAGCCAGACCGGGACAGGGCACGAGCCCCAGCATTTT. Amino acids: CASSQTGTGHEPQHF.

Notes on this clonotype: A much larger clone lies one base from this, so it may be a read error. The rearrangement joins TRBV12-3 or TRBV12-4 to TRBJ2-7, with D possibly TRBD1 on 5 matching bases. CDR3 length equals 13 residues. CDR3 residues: CAGSLSTAYEQYF. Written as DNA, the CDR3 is TGTGCCGGCAGTTTATCGACAGCCTACGAGCAGTACTTC.

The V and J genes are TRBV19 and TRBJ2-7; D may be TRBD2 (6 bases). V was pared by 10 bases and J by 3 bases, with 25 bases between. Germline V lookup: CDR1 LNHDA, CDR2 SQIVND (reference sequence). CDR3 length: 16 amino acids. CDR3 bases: TGTGCCACCCAAAACCAAGGATCCGGGAGAAACTACGAGCAGTACTTC. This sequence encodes CATQNQGSGRNYEQYF.

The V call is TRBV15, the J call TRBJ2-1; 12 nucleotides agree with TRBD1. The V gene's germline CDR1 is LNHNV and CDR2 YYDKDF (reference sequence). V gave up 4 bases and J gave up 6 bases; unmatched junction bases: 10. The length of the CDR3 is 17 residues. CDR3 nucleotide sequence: TGTGCCACCAGCAAGGGAAATCGGGACAGGGGGCGCAATGAGCAGTTCTTC. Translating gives CATSKGNRDRGRNEQFF.

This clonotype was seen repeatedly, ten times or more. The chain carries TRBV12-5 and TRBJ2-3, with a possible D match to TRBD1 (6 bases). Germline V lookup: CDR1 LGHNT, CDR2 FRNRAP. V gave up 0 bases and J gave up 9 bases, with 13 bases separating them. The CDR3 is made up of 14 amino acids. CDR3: CASGLVRRQGTQYF. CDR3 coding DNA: TGTGCTAGTGGTTTGGTACGTAGGCAGGGGACGCAGTATTTT.

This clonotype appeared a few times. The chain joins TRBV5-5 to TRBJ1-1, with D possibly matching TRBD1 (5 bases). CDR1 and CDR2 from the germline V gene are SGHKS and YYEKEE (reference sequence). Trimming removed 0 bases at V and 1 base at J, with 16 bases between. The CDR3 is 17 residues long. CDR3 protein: CASSLGLVRGRNTEAFF. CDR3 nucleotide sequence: TGTGCCAGCAGCTTGGGTTTAGTCCGGGGGAGGAACACTGAAGCTTTCTTT.

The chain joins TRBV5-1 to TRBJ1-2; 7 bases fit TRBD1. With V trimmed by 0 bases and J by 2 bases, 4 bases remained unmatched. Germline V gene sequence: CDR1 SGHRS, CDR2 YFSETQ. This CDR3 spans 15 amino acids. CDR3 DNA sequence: TGCGCCAGCAGCTTGGGGGACAGCGGGAACTATGGCTACACCTTC. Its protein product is CASSLGDSGNYGYTF.

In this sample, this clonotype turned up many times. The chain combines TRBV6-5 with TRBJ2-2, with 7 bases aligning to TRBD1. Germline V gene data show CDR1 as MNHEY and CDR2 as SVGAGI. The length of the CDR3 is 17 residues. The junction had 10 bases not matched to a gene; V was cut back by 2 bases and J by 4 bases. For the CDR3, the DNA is TGTGCCAGCAGTTACGACAGGGTGGAGTCGGGCACCGGGGAGCTGTTTTTT. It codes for CASSYDRVESGTGELFF.

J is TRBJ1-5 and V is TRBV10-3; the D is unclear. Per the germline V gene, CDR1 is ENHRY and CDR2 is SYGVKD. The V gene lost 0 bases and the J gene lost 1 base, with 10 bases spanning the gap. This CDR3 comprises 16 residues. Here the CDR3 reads CAISESGPRSNQPQHF. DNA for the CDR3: TGTGCCATCAGTGAGTCGGGTCCCAGAAGCAATCAGCCCCAGCATTTT.

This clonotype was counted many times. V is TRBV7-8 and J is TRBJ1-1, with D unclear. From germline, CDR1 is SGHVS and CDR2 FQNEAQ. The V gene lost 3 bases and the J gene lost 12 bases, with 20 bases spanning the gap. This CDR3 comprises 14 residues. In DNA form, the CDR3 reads TGTGCCAGCAGCTTGAGTGGTGAACAGTCGTCATCTTTCTTT. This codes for CASSLSGEQSSSFF.

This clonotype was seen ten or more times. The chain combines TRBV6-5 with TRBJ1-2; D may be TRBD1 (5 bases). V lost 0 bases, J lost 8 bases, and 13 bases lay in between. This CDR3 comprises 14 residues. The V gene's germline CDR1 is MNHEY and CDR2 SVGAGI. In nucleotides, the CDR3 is TGTGCCAGCAGTTACTCGACAGAAGGGCTGGGCTACACCTTC. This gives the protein CASSYSTEGLGYTF.

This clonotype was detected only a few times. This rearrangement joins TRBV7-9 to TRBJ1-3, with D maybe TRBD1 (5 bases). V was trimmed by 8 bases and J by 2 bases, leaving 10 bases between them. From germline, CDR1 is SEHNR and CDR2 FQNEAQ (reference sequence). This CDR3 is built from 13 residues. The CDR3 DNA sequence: TGTGCCAGCCTGGGAGGGGCTGGAAACACCATATATTTT. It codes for CASLGGAGNTIYF.

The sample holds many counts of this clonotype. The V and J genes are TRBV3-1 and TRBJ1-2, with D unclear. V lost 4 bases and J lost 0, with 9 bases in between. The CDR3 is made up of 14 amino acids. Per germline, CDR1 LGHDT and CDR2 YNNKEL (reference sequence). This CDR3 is CASSRLAANYGYTF. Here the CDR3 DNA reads TGTGCCAGCAGCCGTTTGGCAGCTAACTATGGCTACACCTTC.

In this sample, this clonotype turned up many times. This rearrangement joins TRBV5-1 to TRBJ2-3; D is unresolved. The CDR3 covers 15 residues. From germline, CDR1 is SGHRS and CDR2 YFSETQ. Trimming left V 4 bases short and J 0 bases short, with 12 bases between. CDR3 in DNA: TGCGCCAGCAGCCAGATAGGCTTCAGCACAGATACGCAGTATTTT. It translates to CASSQIGFSTDTQYF.

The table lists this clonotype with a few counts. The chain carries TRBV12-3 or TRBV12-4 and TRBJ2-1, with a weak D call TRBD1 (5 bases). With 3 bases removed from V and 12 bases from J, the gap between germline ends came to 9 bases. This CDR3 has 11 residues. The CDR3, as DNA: TGTGCCAGCAGTTTGACAGTCGGGCAGTTCTTC. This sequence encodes CASSLTVGQFF.